This entry lists 4 T cell receptor beta chains sequenced from one sample in a study of T cells in women clearing cervical HPV infection. The table came from immunoSEQ multiplex PCR; TCRdb's copy has only in-frame clones and leaves some out. The repertoire shows approximately 44,000 clones; the top ten hold around 7.6%. Sequenced material: blood buffy coat. These TCRs come from a woman aged 18-69 years with a cervical HPV16 infection that either progressed to CIN3+ or cleared (not recorded which).

Concerning this clone itself: The read stops 3 residues short of the end of the CDR3; the missing end is completed from the germline J gene. This chain joins TRBV10-3 and TRBJ2-7; 10 bases fit TRBD1. V lost 6 bases, J lost 6 bases, and 8 bases stayed unmatched. Germline V gene sequence: CDR1 ENHRY, CDR2 SYGVKD. The CDR3 has 14 amino acids. The sequenced CDR3 bases are TGTGCCATCAGGGGGGACAGGGGAGGTTCCGAG. It yields the protein CAIRGDRGGSE. In full, the CDR3 is CAIRGDRGGSEQYF.

CDR3 amino acids: CASSPGGGANYGYTF. The DNA read from the CDR3 is TGTGCCAGCTCGCCCGGCGGCGGAGCTAACTATGGC. The chain combines TRBV18 with TRBJ1-2; D gene unclear. The read ends 3 residues before the CDR3 terminus; that terminus is restored from the germline J gene. The CDR3 spans 15 residues. The V gene lost 6 bases and the J gene lost 0 bases, with 14 bases spanning the gap. From germline, CDR1 is KGHSH and CDR2 LQKENI.

Note on this clone: Read sequence stops 3 residues before the CDR3 end, and the germline J gene provides the missing end. This sequence joins TRBV10-3 and TRBJ1-2; unclear D gene. This CDR3 has 14 amino acids. Germline CDR1 reads ENHRY; CDR2 reads SYGVKD. The germline V and J ends were trimmed by 3 bases and 4 bases, with 12 bases remaining between them. The CDR3 sequence is CAISDLGPLYGYTF. The part of the CDR3 DNA that was read is TGTGCCATCAGTGATTTGGGCCCCCTCTATGGC.

On this clone itself: The observed sequence ends 3 residues before the CDR3 terminus, with the missing tail filled in from the germline J gene. The genes are TRBV23-1 and TRBJ2-7; D unclear. TRBV23-1 has ORF status, its function being uncertain. The CDR3 totals 16 residues. V was clipped by 0 bases and J by 0 bases, with 12 bases between them. CDR3 bases read: TGCGCCAGCAGTCAATCAGGGCCCTCTCCCTCCTACGAG. Translating it yields CASSQSGPSPSYE. The full CDR3 reads CASSQSGPSPSYEQYF.